The rows below give T cell receptor beta chains drawn from one sample of a study of CD4 and CD8 cells across lung adenocarcinoma regions. Using its own MiXCR run on the PCR reads, TCRdb lists one record per CDR3 protein. The sample includes tens of thousands of distinct CDR3 sequences, roughly half seen only once; the top ten take approximately 26%. The sample consisted of CD8+ T cells from the center of a lung tumor. These receptors were collected from a female donor with lung adenocarcinoma. The CD4 and CD8 labels of this study may be unreliable. CDR3s include the opening cysteine and the closing phenylalanine or tryptophan. A D gene is named only where the DNA matches it firmly. Clone size, where shown, is once, few, many, or a class for clones that have expanded.

>TRBJ2-4|TRBV6-1|NA|NA
TGTGGCAGCTCGGGGTCGTCAGCCAAAAACACTCAGTATTTC
CGSSGSSAKNTQYF
>TRBJ2-5|TRBV12-3/TRBV12-4|NA|NA
TGTGCCAGCAGCAGCCCGGGGCCCGGGGTTCTTGGCCAAGATACGCAGTATTTC
CASSSPGPGVLGQDTQYF
>TRBJ2-3|TRBV27|few|NA
TGTGCCAGTCAGACTGGACAGCTACGCACAGATACGCAGTATTTT
CASQTGQLRTDTQYF
>TRBJ1-6|TRBV6-4|NA|NA
TGTGCCAGCAGTGAAGGACCGGGGCATAATTCACCCCTCCACTTT
CASSEGPGHNSPLHF
>TRBJ2-3|TRBV6-1|NA|NA
TGTGCCAGCAGTGTGGGTGGAGGGGCGCAGTATTTT
CASSVGGGAQYF
>TRBJ2-7|TRBV6-1|few|TRBD2
TGTGCCAGCAGTGAATCGTCTGGGGGCAGGGGACTTAGCGGGGGGTCCTACGAGCAGTACTTC
CASSESSGGRGLSGGSYEQYF
>TRBJ1-1|TRBV25-1|NA|NA
TGTGCCAGCAGTGATGTAAGGGGTCCTTTGAACACTGAAGCTTTCTTT
CASSDVRGPLNTEAFF
>TRBJ2-5|TRBV6-1|NA|NA
TGTGCCAGGGACTCTGGGGGCAGTAGCAAAGAGACGCAGTACTTC
CARDSGGSSKETQYF
>TRBJ2-5|TRBV27|NA|NA
TGTGCCAGCAGTCCCGGCGGCCGCTACACAGAGACCCAGTACTTC
CASSPGGRYTETQYF
>TRBJ2-3|TRBV10-2|NA|NA
TGCGCCAGGGGTACGACGGGACGGGACAAAGAGACGCAGTATTTT
CARGTTGRDKETQYF
>TRBJ2-7|TRBV6-1|NA|TRBD2
TGTGCCAGCAGTGAAGGGTCTAGCGGGAGGGCTGGCGAGCAGTACTTC
CASSEGSSGRAGEQYF
>TRBJ2-2|TRBV7-2|few|NA
TGTGCCAGCAGCTTATCCAGGACAAACACCGGGGAGCTGTTTTTT
CASSLSRTNTGELFF
>TRBJ2-5|TRBV4-1|NA|NA
TGCGCCAGGAGTAGGGGGGGCCGAGGCACAGAGACCCAGTACTTC
CARSRGGRGTETQYF
>TRBJ2-2|TRBV10-3|NA|NA
TGTGCCATCAGGGGGGGGGCTGGAGTTGGTGACACCGGGGCGCTGTATTTT
CAIRGGAGVGDTGALYF
>TRBJ2-3|TRBV27|NA|NA
TGTGCCAGCAGGGGCTGGACAGCCGAATTTAATACGCAGTATTTT
CASRGWTAEFNTQYF
>TRBJ2-3|TRBV7-2|NA|NA
TGTGCCAGCAGCCGAGGGGGGGCGGCAGATACGCAGTATTTT
CASSRGGAADTQYF
>TRBJ2-7|TRBV10-1|NA|NA
TGCGCCGGCACGGGCCGGCGAGCCAAAGATACGCAGTACTTC
CAGTGRRAKDTQYF
>TRBJ2-5|TRBV20-1|few|TRBD1
TGCAGTGCTAGTAAGGGGGCGCGGGAGACCCAGTACTTC
CSASKGARETQYF
>TRBJ2-3|TRBV28|medium-sized|NA
TGTGCCAGCAGTTTGTCAGATACGCAGTATTTT
CASSLSDTQYF
>TRBJ2-5|TRBV5-1|few|TRBD2
TGCGCCAGCAGCGGGGGGGTCCGCGAGACCCAGTACTTC
CASSGGVRETQYF
>TRBJ2-1|TRBV6-1|large|TRBD1
TGTGCCAGCCTGAGACAGGGGGCGAATGAGCAGTTCTTC
CASLRQGANEQFF
>TRBJ2-3|TRBV7-8|NA|NA
TGTGCCAGCAGCCTCGAGCGTTCGGGAGGCACAGATACGCAGTATTTT
CASSLERSGGTDTQYF
>TRBJ2-4|TRBV25-1|NA|NA
TGTGCCAGCAGCGAATCGGGGATCTGGGGCGAAAATATTCAGTACTTC
CASSESGIWGENIQYF
>TRBJ2-3|TRBV14|NA|NA
TGTGCCAGCAGCGCACAGGTGGGCGCCGGGGGGCGTGGCACAGATACGCAGTACTTT
CASSAQVGAGGRGTDTQYF
>TRBJ2-1|TRBV10-1|NA|NA
TGCGCCAGCAGTGCCCAGACCTACAATGAGCAGTTCTTC
CASSAQTYNEQFF
>TRBJ2-5|TRBV7-8|few|NA
TGTGCCAGCAAACTAGCCCACGGAGAGACCCAGTACTTC
CASKLAHGETQYF
>TRBJ2-3|TRBV6-8|once|NA
TGTGGCGGCACGGGGCCGTCAGGGGCAGACACTCAGTACTTT
CGGTGPSGADTQYF
>TRBJ2-7|TRBV10-1|NA|TRBD1
TGCGCGAGGAGAGGGGGCCGAGACAAAGAGACGCAGTACTTC
CARRGGRDKETQYF
>TRBJ1-2|TRBV10-2|medium-sized|NA
TGCGCCAGCAGTGGGCAGGGAATAGGCTATGGCTACACCTTC
CASSGQGIGYGYTF
>TRBJ2-1|TRBV27|medium-sized|TRBD1
TGTGCCAGCAGTCCCTTGGACAGGGGCAATGAGCAGTTCTTC
CASSPLDRGNEQFF
>TRBJ2-7|TRBV6-5|NA|TRBD2
TGTGCCAGCAGTTACTCAGCGGGAGCGAACAATGAGCAGTACTTC
CASSYSAGANNEQYF
>TRBJ2-3|TRBV12-5|NA|NA
TGTGCTAGTGGTTTAAACGTGTGGACGCAGTATTTT
CASGLNVWTQYF
>TRBJ1-3|TRBV10-3|NA|TRBD1
TGTGCCACCAAGACAGGGGGAGGAAACACCATATATTTT
CATKTGGGNTIYF
>TRBJ2-3|TRBV14|NA|NA
TGTGCCAGCAGCCAAAACCGCCGGGATACGCAGTATTTT
CASSQNRRDTQYF
>TRBJ2-1|TRBV6-5|many|TRBD1
TGTGCCAGCAGTTGGACAGGGAACGATGAGCAGTTCTTC
CASSWTGNDEQFF
>TRBJ2-1|TRBV30|few|NA
TGTGCCTGGAGTGTACATAGCGGTAGCTCCTACAATGAGCAGTTCTTC
CAWSVHSGSSYNEQFF
>TRBJ2-5|TRBV10-1|medium-sized|NA
TGCGCCATGATGCCCCGGGCTAGTCAGCGATATCCACAAGAGACCCAGTACTTC
CAMMPRASQRYPQETQYF
>TRBJ2-7|TRBV5-1|few|NA
TGCGCCAGCAGCACCGACGTAGATGGTGAGCAGTACTTC
CASSTDVDGEQYF
>TRBJ2-3|TRBV11-3|medium-sized|NA
TGTGCCAGCAGCCCTGGCACAGATACGCAGTATTTT
CASSPGTDTQYF
>TRBJ2-3|TRBV27|NA|NA
TGTGCCAGCAGTGCCCGAATAGGGGCCGGTGGCGCAGATACGCAGTATTTT
CASSARIGAGGADTQYF
>TRBJ2-5|TRBV7-7|few|TRBD1
TGTGCCAGCAGGCCCGGACAGGGCGGCCAAGAGACCCAGTACTTC
CASRPGQGGQETQYF
>TRBJ1-2|TRBV4-3|NA|NA
TGCGCCAGCAGCCAAGCGGGGAGGGCGGACACCTTC
CASSQAGRADTF
>TRBJ2-4|TRBV10-1|NA|NA
TGCGCCAGCAAGGGGATGCGAGACCCAGACATTCAGTACTTC
CASKGMRDPDIQYF
>TRBJ2-4|TRBV10-3|NA|NA
TGTGCCACCAAGGTCCCGGGAGAGCGAAACACCCAGTACTTC
CATKVPGERNTQYF
>TRBJ2-2|TRBV7-3|many|TRBD2
TGTGCCAGCAGCCCCTCTAGCGGTGCGGGGACCGGGGAGCTGTTTTTT
CASSPSSGAGTGELFF
>TRBJ2-5|TRBV6-1|NA|NA
TGTGCGGGGGATGGAGGCGGTGGCCCAGAGACGCAGTACTTC
CAGDGGGGPETQYF
>TRBJ2-3|TRBV27|NA|NA
TGTGCCAGCACCGGGGGGCGGAGAGCCGCAGACATTCAGTATTTC
CASTGGRRAADIQYF
>TRBJ2-2|TRBV6-1|NA|NA
TGTGCCAGCAGCCCCTCCCCTTGGGGTTTGAACACCGAGAAGCAGTTTTTT
CASSPSPWGLNTEKQFF
>TRBJ2-5|TRBV6-1|once|NA
TGTGCCAGCAGTGAAGGTGGGACCCTGGAGACCCAGTACTTC
CASSEGGTLETQYF
>TRBJ2-5|TRBV7-3|NA|NA
TGTGCCAGCAGCTGGGACTGCTCAGAGACCCAGTACTTC
CASSWDCSETQYF
>TRBJ1-4|TRBV4-1|few|NA
TGCGCCAGCAGCCTAGCTTTTTTGGCGAGACTGTTTTTT
CASSLAFLARLFF
>TRBJ1-5|TRBV10-3|NA|TRBD1
TGTGCCACCGCGGACAGGGGGAATCAGCCCCAGCATTTT
CATADRGNQPQHF
>TRBJ1-1|TRBV7-3|many|NA
TGTGCCAGCAGCTTCCAAAAGTACACTGAAGCTTTCTTT
CASSFQKYTEAFF
>TRBJ2-1|TRBV20-1|few|NA
TGCAGCCCTCTTAAAAATGGGGAGCAGTTCTTC
CSPLKNGEQFF
>TRBJ2-1|TRBV7-7|NA|TRBD2
TGTGCCAGCAGCGCAGGGGGGACTAGCGGGAATCTTGAGCAGTTCTTC
CASSAGGTSGNLEQFF
>TRBJ2-5|TRBV6-1|NA|NA
TGTGCCAGTAAGGGGCTAGCGAGCCTGGGCCAAGATACCCAGTACTTC
CASKGLASLGQDTQYF
>TRBJ2-7|TRBV6-1|NA|NA
TGTGCCAGCAGCACACAGGGATTAGGCGAGCAGTACTTC
CASSTQGLGEQYF
>TRBJ1-2|TRBV19|few|TRBD1
TGTGCCAGTAGTATCGGGACAGGGTCTTTCTATGGCTACACCTTC
CASSIGTGSFYGYTF
>TRBJ2-3|TRBV10-1|large|NA
TGCGCCAGCAAGGTCAGGCAAGACCCAGATACGCAGTATTTT
CASKVRQDPDTQYF